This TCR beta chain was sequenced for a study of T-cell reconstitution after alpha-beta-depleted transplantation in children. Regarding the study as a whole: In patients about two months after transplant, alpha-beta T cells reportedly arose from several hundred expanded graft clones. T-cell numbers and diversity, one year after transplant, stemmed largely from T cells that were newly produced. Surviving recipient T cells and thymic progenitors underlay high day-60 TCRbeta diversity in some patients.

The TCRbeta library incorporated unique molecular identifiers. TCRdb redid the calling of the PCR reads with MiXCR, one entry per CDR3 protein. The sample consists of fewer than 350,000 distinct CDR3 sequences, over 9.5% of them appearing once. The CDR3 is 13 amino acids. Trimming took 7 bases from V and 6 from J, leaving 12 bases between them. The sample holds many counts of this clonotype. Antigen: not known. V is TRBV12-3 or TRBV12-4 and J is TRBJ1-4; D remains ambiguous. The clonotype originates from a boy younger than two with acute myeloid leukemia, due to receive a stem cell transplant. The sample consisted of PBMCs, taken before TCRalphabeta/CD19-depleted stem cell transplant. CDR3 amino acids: CASTRTGDEKLFF. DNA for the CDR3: TGTGCCAGCACTCGGACCGGGGATGAAAAACTGTTTTTT.